The rows below give T cell receptor beta chains drawn from one sample of a study of tumour-infiltrating T cells in Burkitt lymphoma. Sequencing used immunoSEQ multiplex PCR; TCRdb keeps in-frame clones, though not all of them. The sample yields about 280 clones, less than 25% seen once. The sequenced sample consisted of tumor tissue. These receptors were taken from a human donor with Burkitt lymphoma. Each CDR3 is given with its conserved first and last residue. Each record gives: D gene, J gene, V gene, clone size, CDR3 DNA, CDR3 protein. A D gene is named only where the DNA matches it firmly. Size tells how often a clone was seen (once, few, many) or the class of an expanded clone, and some rows leave it out.

. TRBJ2-5 TRBV18 few TGTGCCAGCTCACCAGGCTGGAGTTCCGAGACCCAGTACTTC CASSPGWSSETQYF
. TRBJ1-2 TRBV5-6 . TGTGCCAGCACCCCGGGGGAACCATATGGCTACACCTTC CASTPGEPYGYTF
. TRBJ2-1 TRBV5-6 few TGTGCCAGCAGCTTGGGGGACAACTCCTACAATGAGCAGTTCTTC CASSLGDNSYNEQFF
. TRBJ1-5 TRBV7-2 few TGTGCCAGCAGCCTAGAAGGTGGACGGAAGCCCCAGCATTTT CASSLEGGRKPQHF
TRBD1 TRBJ2-5 TRBV7-9 . TGTGCCAGCAGCTTAGGAGGCAGGGGGCAAGAGACCCAGTACTTC CASSLGGRGQETQYF
. TRBJ2-1 TRBV4-3 few TGCGCCAGCAGCCAAGGACTATGGCCGAATGAGCAGTTCTTC CASSQGLWPNEQFF
. TRBJ1-2 TRBV9 . TGTGCCAGCAGCGCCCTCGGCTATGGCTACACCTTC CASSALGYGYTF
TRBD1 TRBJ1-1 TRBV4-3 few TGCGCCAGCAGCCAAGGGGGACAGACTGAAGCTTTCTTT CASSQGGQTEAFF
TRBD2 TRBJ2-7 TRBV10-3 . TGTGCCATCAGTGAGGGCGGGGGGGCCACCGAGCAGTACTTC CAISEGGGATEQYF
. TRBJ1-5 TRBV4-3 . TGCGCCAGCAGCCAAGAGGAGGGTCAGCCCCAGCATTTT CASSQEEGQPQHF
. TRBJ1-2 TRBV9 few TGTGCCAGCAGCGTAGAGTGGACAGCGAACTATGGCTACACCTTC CASSVEWTANYGYTF
. TRBJ1-1 TRBV19 few TGTGCCAGTAGTATAAACGGTCTTCATGGAGCTTTCTTT CASSINGLHGAFF
TRBD1 TRBJ2-3 TRBV7-9 few TGTGCCAGCAGCCCAGGACAGGCCCCCACAGATACGCAGTATTTT CASSPGQAPTDTQYF
TRBD1 TRBJ2-7 TRBV7-2 . TGTGCCAGCAGCTCCGTCGCGGGACAGGGCTACGAGCAGTACTTC CASSSVAGQGYEQYF
TRBD1 TRBJ2-5 TRBV29-1 few TGCAGCGGATACAGGGGCGGAGTGGAGACCCAGTACTTC CSGYRGGVETQYF
. TRBJ1-2 TRBV6-5 . TGTGCCAGCAGTTACTCTGGGAAGGAAAATGGCTACACCTTC CASSYSGKENGYTF
. TRBJ1-4 TRBV5-1 . TGCGCCAGCAGCTTGATGGGGGGGTATGAAAAACTGTTTTTT CASSLMGGYEKLFF
. TRBJ1-1 TRBV14 hyperexpanded TGTGCCAGCAGCCAAGACCACAGGTCTTGGAACACTGAAGCTTTCTTT CASSQDHRSWNTEAFF
TRBD1 TRBJ1-5 TRBV5-1 few TGCGCCAGCAGCAAAGGACAGGGGGGAAATCAGCCCCAGCATTTT CASSKGQGGNQPQHF
. TRBJ2-3 TRBV4-3 . TGCGCCAGCAGCCAAGATAGTCCCCAGGTGGCGCGGACAGATACGCAGTATTTT CASSQDSPQVARTDTQYF
. TRBJ2-7 TRBV9 . TGTGCCAGCAGCGTAGGGGGGGCGGTCTCCTACGAGCAGTACTTC CASSVGGAVSYEQYF
TRBD2 TRBJ2-6 TRBV15 . TGTGCCACCAGCAGATACCTTAGCGGGGCCCTCTCTGGGGCCAACGTCCTGACTTTC CATSRYLSGALSGANVLTF
TRBD1 TRBJ1-1 TRBV27 few TGTGCCAGCAGGGGGACAGGGAGTACTGAAGCTTTCTTT CASRGTGSTEAFF
. TRBJ2-3 TRBV5-5 . TGTGCCAGCAGCTCGGTAGGGGGGTTAGGAGATACGCAGTATTTT CASSSVGGLGDTQYF
. TRBJ2-5 TRBV4-2 . TGTGCCAGCAGCCCGCAACCCGGGGGTGTCCCTCAAGAGACCCAGTACTTC CASSPQPGGVPQETQYF